A selection of T cell receptor beta chains follows, all from one sample in a study of blood T cell repertoires in COVID-19. The method was immunoSEQ multiplex PCR; TCRdb's version includes in-frame clones alone and lacks a portion of them. The sample shows around 230,000 clones, over 70% of them seen only once. The sequencing input was peripheral blood. The receptors were sampled from a woman of 80 years or more with acute or convalescent COVID-19. Each CDR3 is given with its conserved first and last residue. The order of the fields is clone size, J gene, V gene, D gene, CDR3 protein, CDR3 DNA. D genes are given only for firm matches. Where a row states a size, it is once, few, many or the class of an expanded clone; other rows omit it.

-,TRBJ2-5,TRBV10-3,TRBD1,CAISESGQGQETQYF,TGTGCCATCAGTGAGTCCGGACAGGGCCAAGAGACCCAGTACTTC
-,TRBJ1-1,TRBV3-1/TRBV3-2,-,CASSQEGRGVAEAFF,TGTGCCAGCAGCCAAGAAGGGAGGGGAGTAGCTGAAGCTTTCTTT
-,TRBJ2-1,TRBV5-1,TRBD1,CASSWGTGGSDEQFF,TGCGCCAGCAGCTGGGGGACAGGGGGAAGCGATGAGCAGTTCTTC
-,TRBJ1-5,TRBV12-3/TRBV12-4,-,CASSLSQPQHF,TGTGCCAGCAGTCTATCTCAGCCCCAGCATTTT
-,TRBJ1-2,TRBV3-1/TRBV3-2,-,CASSQASAGANYGYTF,TGTGCCAGCAGCCAAGCTTCTGCAGGGGCTAACTATGGCTACACCTTC
-,TRBJ1-4,TRBV21-1,-,CASSKFDRGSEKLFF,TGTGCCAGCAGCAAGTTTGACAGGGGGTCTGAAAAACTGTTTTTT
-,TRBJ1-5,TRBV28,TRBD1,CASKGGYSNQPQHF,TGTGCCAGCAAAGGGGGCTATAGCAATCAGCCCCAGCATTTT
once,TRBJ1-2,TRBV5-4,-,CASSLGGEGSSLYGYTF,TGTGCCAGCAGCTTGGGGGGGGAGGGCAGCTCTCTCTATGGCTACACCTTC
-,TRBJ1-5,TRBV10-3,-,CAISAETGSGNQPQHF,TGTGCCATCAGTGCGGAAACAGGGTCGGGCAATCAGCCCCAGCATTTT
-,TRBJ2-3,TRBV2,TRBD2,CASSGTPGRGGVDTQYF,TGTGCCAGCAGTGGGACCCCTGGGCGGGGGGGAGTAGATACGCAGTATTTT
-,TRBJ2-7,TRBV7-2,-,CASRKDPRLEVYEQYF,TGTGCCAGCAGAAAGGACCCCCGACTGGAGGTCTACGAGCAGTACTTC
-,TRBJ2-5,TRBV2,TRBD2,CASSELAGGQETQYF,TGTGCCAGCAGTGAATTGGCGGGGGGCCAAGAGACCCAGTACTTC
few,TRBJ2-5,TRBV5-1,TRBD1,CASTLDRGGETQYF,TGCGCCAGCACGCTCGACAGGGGGGGAGAGACCCAGTACTTC
-,TRBJ2-5,TRBV19,-,CASSSTGLLQETQYF,TGTGCCAGTAGTAGTACGGGACTGCTCCAAGAGACCCAGTACTTC
once,TRBJ1-1,TRBV19,TRBD1,CASSMGDRENTEAFF,TGTGCCAGTAGTATGGGGGACAGGGAAAACACTGAAGCTTTCTTT
few,TRBJ2-3,TRBV7-8,-,CASSLYLTDSTDTQYF,TGTGCCAGCAGCTTATATCTAACAGATTCCACAGATACGCAGTATTTT
-,TRBJ1-2,TRBV6-5,TRBD1,CASSVRQGYHTF,TGTGCCAGCAGCGTTAGACAGGGCTACCACACCTTC
-,TRBJ2-3,TRBV3-1/TRBV3-2,-,CASSHRSGYTDTQYF,TGTGCCAGCAGCCACAGAAGCGGTTACACAGATACGCAGTATTTT
-,TRBJ2-5,TRBV19,TRBD2,CASSRSGSKETQYF,TGTGCCAGTAGCCGGAGCGGGAGTAAAGAGACCCAGTACTTC
-,TRBJ2-2,TRBV11-2,-,CASSLGGPGELFF,TGTGCCAGCAGCTTAGGGGGCCCCGGGGAGCTGTTTTTT
once,TRBJ2-2,TRBV11-2,TRBD2,CASSLLAGTGELFF,TGTGCCAGCAGCTTACTAGCGGGGACCGGGGAGCTGTTTTTT
-,TRBJ1-4,TRBV19,TRBD1,CASSATGTTNEKLFF,TGTGCCAGTAGTGCGACAGGGACTACTAATGAAAAACTGTTTTTT
-,TRBJ2-5,TRBV19,-,CASRPRGYQETQYF,TGTGCCAGTAGGCCGAGAGGTTACCAAGAGACCCAGTACTTC
-,TRBJ2-1,TRBV3-1/TRBV3-2,TRBD2,CASSRSGTSKGEQFF,TGTGCCAGCAGCCGGTCCGGGACTAGCAAGGGTGAGCAGTTCTTC
-,TRBJ2-1,TRBV5-1,TRBD2,CASSSGLAAYNEQFF,TGCGCCAGCAGCTCGGGACTAGCGGCCTACAATGAGCAGTTCTTC
-,TRBJ2-4,TRBV30,TRBD2,CAWSSGRGSDIQYF,TGTGCCTGGAGTTCGGGGAGGGGCTCGGACATTCAGTACTTC
-,TRBJ2-6,TRBV4-2,-,CASSQRGGSGANVLTF,TGTGCCAGCAGCCAGAGGGGGGGTAGTGGGGCCAACGTCCTGACTTTC
-,TRBJ1-6,TRBV30,TRBD1,CAWRGQGAGSPLHF,TGTGCCTGGAGAGGACAGGGGGCAGGATCACCCCTCCACTTT
-,TRBJ1-3,TRBV15,-,CATSRDLAQGTIYF,TGTGCCACCAGCAGAGATCTTGCCCAGGGGACCATATATTTT
-,TRBJ2-1,TRBV7-6,TRBD2,CASSLSGEEQFF,TGTGCCAGCAGCTTAAGCGGGGAAGAGCAGTTCTTC
once,TRBJ2-3,TRBV2,TRBD1,CASAPGQIPRDTQYF,TGTGCCAGTGCCCCGGGACAGATCCCCCGAGATACGCAGTATTTT
-,TRBJ1-1,TRBV4-2,-,CASSQADRNTEAFF,TGTGCCAGCAGCCAGGCAGACAGAAACACTGAAGCTTTCTTT
-,TRBJ2-5,TRBV5-4,TRBD1,CASSPGQFQETQYF,TGTGCCAGCAGCCCGGGACAGTTTCAAGAGACCCAGTACTTC
-,TRBJ1-5,TRBV27,-,CATRGTVSNQPQHF,TGTGCCACGCGGGGGACGGTAAGCAATCAGCCCCAGCATTTT
-,TRBJ1-1,TRBV27,TRBD1,CASSLSTGLNTEAFF,TGTGCCAGCAGTTTATCGACAGGGTTGAACACTGAAGCTTTCTTT
-,TRBJ2-7,TRBV14,-,CASSQESYEQYF,TGTGCCAGCAGCCAAGAGTCTTACGAGCAGTACTTC
once,TRBJ2-6,TRBV5-1,TRBD1,CASSLAGTGRSGANVLTF,TGCGCCAGCAGCTTGGCCGGGACAGGGCGCTCTGGGGCCAACGTCCTGACTTTC
-,TRBJ2-3,TRBV5-4,TRBD2,CASSPGTRSQRTDTQYF,TGTGCCAGCAGCCCCGGGACTAGATCCCAGCGCACAGATACGCAGTATTTT
-,TRBJ2-6,TRBV18,-,CASSPSVSSGANVLTF,TGTGCCAGCTCACCCTCCGTTAGCTCTGGGGCCAACGTCCTGACTTTC
-,TRBJ2-1,TRBV3-1/TRBV3-2,TRBD2,CASSSAGTSGRWGPLFQQFF,TGTGCCAGCAGCTCCGCAGGGACTAGCGGGAGATGGGGGCCCCTATTTCAGCAGTTCTTC
-,TRBJ2-5,TRBV6-5,TRBD1,CASSITGGAEYF,TGTGCCAGCAGTATCACAGGGGGCGCGGAGTACTTC
few,TRBJ1-5,TRBV3-1/TRBV3-2,-,CASSRLGNQPQHF,TGTGCCAGCAGCCGGCTTGGCAATCAGCCCCAGCATTTT
-,TRBJ1-5,TRBV19,-,CASSSTGQPQHF,TGTGCCAGTAGTAGTACAGGACAGCCCCAGCATTTT
-,TRBJ2-1,TRBV6-5,-,CASSYSMVVLGLEFF,TGTGCCAGCAGTTACTCGATGGTGGTATTGGGGCTCGAGTTCTTC
-,TRBJ2-7,TRBV28,-,CASRLGRVSGEQYF,TGTGCCAGCAGGTTAGGGCGAGTAAGTGGCGAGCAGTACTTC
-,TRBJ2-1,TRBV7-7,TRBD1,CASSFGGQGITEQFF,TGTGCCAGCAGCTTTGGTGGACAGGGGATTACCGAGCAGTTCTTC
-,TRBJ1-5,TRBV2,-,CASTLGPVQPQHF,TGTGCCAGCACCCTTGGGCCGGTTCAGCCCCAGCATTTT
-,TRBJ2-1,TRBV7-8,TRBD2,CASSPLAGTFEQFF,TGTGCCAGCAGCCCACTAGCGGGGACCTTCGAGCAGTTCTTC
-,TRBJ2-5,TRBV5-1,-,CASSLATVPKYQETQYF,TGCGCCAGCAGCTTGGCCACAGTCCCTAAGTACCAAGAGACCCAGTACTTC
-,TRBJ2-2,TRBV4-2,TRBD1,CASSQRQGLFTGELFF,TGTGCCAGCAGTCAGCGACAGGGGCTATTTACCGGGGAGCTGTTTTTT
once,TRBJ2-2,TRBV25-1,TRBD2,CASSAFLGGRDTGELFF,TGTGCCAGCAGTGCATTCTTAGGCGGGAGGGACACCGGGGAGCTGTTTTTT
-,TRBJ2-2,TRBV24-1,TRBD1,CATSDHRGRTGELFF,TGTGCCACCAGTGACCACAGGGGACGCACCGGGGAGCTGTTTTTT
-,TRBJ2-2,TRBV19,-,CASSIVRDRNTGELFF,TGTGCCAGTAGTATAGTCCGCGACAGGAACACCGGGGAGCTGTTTTTT
-,TRBJ2-5,TRBV7-8,-,CASSFGAAVKQETQYF,TGTGCCAGCAGCTTTGGGGCGGCGGTAAAGCAAGAGACCCAGTACTTC